This TCR beta chain emerged from a study of a mutant IDH1 vaccine in newly diagnosed glioma. Study information: Vaccination of patients was performed eight times, in weeks 1, 3, 5, 7, 11, 15, 19 and 23. Vaccine dosing followed radiotherapy by 4-6 weeks, or accompanied temozolomide cycles.

Sequenced by immunoSEQ multiplex PCR; TCRdb stores in-frame clones only, minus some. Of around 66,000 clones listed, 80% are singletons. As for this clone: Its antigen is currently unknown.

Time point described: week 11, during vaccination. Each dose delivered 300 ug of mutant IDH1 20-mer peptide subcutaneously with imiquimod. Each of the donors came in with new WHO grade 3 or 4 astrocytomas that were IDH1-mutant and ATRX-lost. Notes on the study in general: Pseudoprogression appeared independent of alterations in top peripheral clonotypes.

Germline-derived CDR1 and CDR2 are SGHNT and YYREEE (reference sequence). V lost 5 bases to trimming and J lost 5 bases, with 7 bases between them. The CDR3 contains 11 residues. Sequenced here: PBMCs, sampled from a glioma patient whose treatment included an IDH1 peptide vaccine. The J gene is TRBJ2-5, the V gene TRBV5-4; D remains unclear. This clonotype was obtained from a man aged 50 to 60 with glioma. CDR3 amino acids: CASRQRETQYF. CDR3 nucleotides: TGTGCCAGCAGACAAAGGGAGACCCAGTACTTC.